Listed here are 18 T cell receptor beta chains from one sample, sequenced in a study of shared clonotypes between healthy human individuals. Here immunoSEQ multiplex PCR was the method, and the copy in TCRdb shows in-frame clones only, minus some. The data contain over 2 million clones, less than 95% of them singletons. Sequencing was done on a sample of naive CD4+ T cells from PBMCs. Regarding subset: CD45RA+ positively selected. The receptors shown here come from a man aged 18 to 30 in good health. Some clones in this sample may be carry-over from other donors' samples.

This clone was seen only a few times. The J gene is TRBJ1-1, the V gene TRBV15; 9 bases line up with TRBD1. J lost 5 bases, V lost 6 bases, and 4 bases had no gene match. This CDR3 region has 13 residues. CDR1 and CDR2 from the germline V gene are LNHNV and YYDKDF (reference sequence). In DNA, the CDR3 is TGTGCCACCAGGGGACAGGGTATGACTGAAGCTTTCTTT. This gives the protein CATRGQGMTEAFF.

This clone was seen just once. V usage is TRBV10-3 and J usage is TRBJ2-3, with 12 bases lining up with TRBD1. V trimming: 7 bases; J trimming: 7 bases; junction bases outside the gene matches: 6. Germline V gene sequence: CDR1 ENHRY, CDR2 SYGVKD. CDR3 length: 14 amino acids. CDR3 in DNA: TGTGCCATCAAGGGGACAGGGGGCTGGAATACGCAGTATTTT. Translating gives CAIKGTGGWNTQYF.

The V and J genes are TRBV4-2 and TRBJ1-2, with TRBD1 as a possible D gene (5 bases). CDR1 LGHNA and CDR2 YNFKEQ come from the germline V gene. Trimming left V 1 base short and J 4 bases short, with 16 bases between. This CDR3 has 16 residues. The CDR3 reads CASSQGRGRGSYGYTF. The CDR3 DNA sequence: TGTGCCAGCAGCCAAGGGAGGGGCCGAGGGTCCTATGGCTACACCTTC.

The V gene is TRBV9, the J gene TRBJ2-3; TRBD2 agrees at 10 bases. The ends lost 4 bases at V and 4 bases at J; junction bases unmatched: 9. The CDR3 consists of 16 residues. The germline CDR1 and CDR2 sequences are SGDLS and YYNGEE. The CDR3 is CASSTPRAGGPDTQYF. CDR3 DNA: TGTGCCAGCAGCACCCCGAGAGCGGGAGGGCCAGATACGCAGTATTTT.

V is TRBV11-1 and J is TRBJ2-3, with TRBD1 matching over 9 bases. V trimming: 2 bases; J trimming: 5 bases; junction bases outside the gene matches: 5. This CDR3 has 15 amino acids. Germline V gene sequence: CDR1 SGHAT, CDR2 FQDESV (reference sequence). The CDR3 nucleotides are TGTGCCAGCAGCTTAAGGGGACAGGGCTTAGATACGCAGTATTTT. As protein: CASSLRGQGLDTQYF.

This clone appeared a single time. CDR3 loop: CASSFSGNDNEQFF. Written as DNA, the CDR3 is TGTGCCAGCAGCTTTAGCGGAAACGACAATGAGCAGTTCTTC. J is TRBJ2-1 and V is TRBV5-4; D is possibly TRBD2 (6 bases). The germline CDR1 and CDR2 sequences are SGHNT and YYREEE (reference sequence). The length of the CDR3 is 14 residues. V dropped 2 bases and J dropped 5 bases, with 11 bases sitting between them.

The genes are TRBV7-2 and TRBJ1-3; TRBD1 agrees at 7 bases. Losses at the gene ends were 6 bases for V and 2 bases for J; bases not matched to a gene: 7. The germline CDR1 and CDR2 sequences are SGHTA and FQGNSA. The length of the CDR3 is 15 residues. CDR3 DNA: TGTGCCAGCAGGTCACAGGGGACCACTGGAAACACCATATATTTT. This gives the protein CASRSQGTTGNTIYF. Full variable domain (rest looked up from reference TRBV7-2 and TRBJ1-3): GAGVSQSPSNKVTEKGKDVELRCDPISGHTALYWYRQSLGQGLEFLIYFQGNSAPDKSGLPSDRFSAERTGGSVSTLTIQRTQQEDSAVYLCASRSQGTTGNTIYFGEGSWLTVV.

The chain carries TRBV28 and TRBJ1-2; possibly TRBD1 for D (6 bases). Germline lookup yields CDR1 MDHEN and CDR2 SYDVKM. The CDR3 runs to 15 residues. Trimming stripped 2 bases from V and 12 bases from J, with 22 bases between. CDR3 bases: TGTGCCAGCAGTTTACCTCCGCCCCGGGGGGCGCTCGACACCTTC. Protein: CASSLPPPRGALDTF.

V and J are TRBV27 and TRBJ2-1; D call uncertain. From germline, CDR1 is MNHEY and CDR2 SMNVEV (reference sequence). This CDR3 is 14 amino acids long. Trimming left V 7 bases short and J 0 bases short, with 10 bases between. CDR3: CASTPLDSYNEQFF. The CDR3 DNA reads TGTGCCAGCACCCCTCTAGACTCCTACAATGAGCAGTTCTTC.

V and J are TRBV5-1 and TRBJ2-3, with 7 bases that match TRBD1. The CDR3 extends over 16 amino acids. J was trimmed by 3 bases and V by 0 bases; bases with no gene match: 7. Germline V lookup: CDR1 SGHRS, CDR2 YFSETQ. CDR3 sequence: CASSLAATGLTDTQYF. In DNA form, the CDR3 reads TGCGCCAGCAGCTTGGCCGCGACAGGGCTGACAGATACGCAGTATTTT.

This CDR3 is CASSFTRDRYNEQFF. The CDR3 nucleotides are TGCGCCAGCAGCTTCACGAGGGACCGGTACAATGAGCAGTTCTTC. The genes are TRBV5-1 and TRBJ2-1; D is possibly TRBD1 or TRBD2 (5 bases each). The CDR3 totals 15 residues. Germline lookup yields CDR1 SGHRS and CDR2 YFSETQ. Between the trimmed V and J ends, which lost 2 bases and 4 bases, there was a span of 13 bases.

The genes are TRBV6-1 and TRBJ1-4; possible D gene TRBD1, 5 bases. Germline CDR1 reads MNHNS; CDR2 reads SASEGT. V lost 3 bases and J 8 bases, leaving 13 bases between the germline ends. This CDR3 has 14 amino acids. The CDR3 region has the DNA TGTGCCAGCAGTGAGAGGGGCCCGGGGGAAAAACTGTTTTTT. It encodes CASSERGPGEKLFF.

The V call is TRBV28, the J call TRBJ2-1; TRBD2 agrees at 9 bases. Germline V gene data show CDR1 as MDHEN and CDR2 as SYDVKM. The CDR3 totals 15 residues. With V trimmed by 8 bases and J by 6 bases, 11 bases remained unmatched. CDR3 nucleotide sequence: TGTGCCAGCCTTGACTCGGGACTAGCTTTCAATGAGCAGTTCTTC. This encodes CASLDSGLAFNEQFF.

This clone was detected only once. The V call is TRBV7-2, the J call TRBJ1-4; the D gene is possibly TRBD1 (5 bases). CDR1 SGHTA and CDR2 FQGNSA come from the germline V gene. The CDR3 sequence is 15 residues long. Trimming took 5 bases from V and 2 from J, leaving 12 bases between them. CDR3: CASSTEGSTNEKLFF. The CDR3 DNA sequence: TGTGCCAGCAGCACCGAGGGGTCGACTAATGAAAAACTGTTTTTT.

The J gene is TRBJ1-4, the V gene TRBV5-4; 9 bases are shared with TRBD1. Germline V gene lookup returns CDR1 SGHNT and CDR2 YYREEE (reference sequence). The CDR3 spans 19 residues. V shed 5 bases, J shed 3 bases, and the junction held 17 bases outside the gene matches. CDR3 bases: TGTGCCAGCAGTTTTAAAACCGGGACAGGGACTCGCCCTAATGAAAAACTGTTTTTT. Amino acids: CASSFKTGTGTRPNEKLFF.

In nucleotides, the CDR3 is TGCAGTGCCTGGGGGACTGAAGCTTTCTTT. Translated: CSAWGTEAFF. The genes are TRBV20-1 and TRBJ1-1; a possible D gene is TRBD1 (5 bases). V was pared by 6 bases and J by 5 bases, with 7 bases between. The CDR3 spans 10 residues. In germline, CDR1 is DFQATT, CDR2 SNEGSKA (reference sequence).

The chain uses TRBV18 and TRBJ2-7; a possible D gene is TRBD2 (6 bases). The germline V gene has CDR1 KGHSH and CDR2 LQKENI. The CDR3 covers 14 residues. Deletions cut 5 bases from V and 3 bases from J, with 14 bases between. The CDR3 protein is CASSESVGSYEQYF. CDR3 sequence (DNA): TGTGCCAGCTCAGAATCGGTCGGGAGCTACGAGCAGTACTTC.

Note on this clone: The same CDR3 can be traced to other DNA sequences in this sample. The rearrangement joins TRBV29-1 to TRBJ1-2; 8 nucleotides match TRBD1. CDR1 is SQVTM and CDR2 is ANQGSEA in the germline V gene. The CDR3 runs 14 residues. Trimming cost V 4 bases and J 8 bases; bases outside gene matches: 12. The CDR3 DNA is TGCAGCGTTGGGGCAGGGACAGGCCAGGGGGGCTACACCTTC. Translation: CSVGAGTGQGGYTF.